This paragraph covers one T cell receptor (beta chain) sequence. Its antigen is unknown. This CDR3 is built from 13 residues. From germline, CDR1 is MNHEY and CDR2 SMNVEV (reference sequence). Between the trimmed V and J ends, which lost 5 bases and 9 bases, there was a span of 16 bases. The sample originates from a study of cytomegalovirus exposure and HLA in healthy donors. Study overall: Prior work identified 95 million to 120 million unique TCR beta sequences in approximately 200 million T cells.

The PCR ran on 60 Vbeta and 13 Jbeta primers. Produced via immunoSEQ multiplex PCR; TCRdb's table is partial and in-frame only. The data hold about 72,000 clones, with approximately 78% observed a single time. General study points: In vitro data verified a few CMV-associated chains as specific for CMV antigens. TCR beta sequences reportedly predicted the HLA-A and HLA-B alleles of most subjects accurately.

This rearrangement joins TRBV27 to TRBJ1-2, with D unresolved. Input material: PBMCs. The receptor's source is a man in his late teens or twenties in good health and CMV-seronegative. CDR3 loop: CASSLSGPGSYTF. The CDR3 DNA is TGTGCCAGCAGTCTCAGCGGCCCGGGGAGCTACACCTTC.